The sequence of this TCR beta chain was determined in a study of cytomegalovirus exposure and HLA in healthy donors. Study as a whole: Among the 300 to 450 genotyped donors, approximately 82% were placed in the Caucasian-associated ancestry cluster. Study-level findings and limits: In a later analysis, a genetic analysis reported fewer productive-TCR N-insertions in an Asian-associated ancestry cluster than the cohort average. About 87% or about 30% of the time was how often most TCR beta V segments were productive, according to an earlier analysis.

13 Jbeta primers and 60 Vbeta primers were used for the PCR. The assay was immunoSEQ multiplex PCR, and TCRdb's table has in-frame clones only and misses some. The sample holds 150,000 to 200,000 clones, about four fifths seen once. For this clone: What it recognizes is unknown. Within the sample, other DNA sequences also encode this same CDR3.

This CDR3 spans 15 amino acids. Germline lookup yields CDR1 SEHNR and CDR2 FQNEAQ (reference sequence). V shed 1 base and J 1 base; nucleotides not matched to a gene: 0. The sequenced material came from PBMCs. The TCR comes from a woman between 50 and 59 years old in good health and CMV-seronegative. This chain uses TRBV7-9 with TRBJ1-1, with 10 bases identical to TRBD1. Here the CDR3 reads CASSLGDRGNTEAFF. DNA for the CDR3: TGTGCCAGCAGCTTAGGGGACAGGGGGAACACTGAAGCTTTCTTT.